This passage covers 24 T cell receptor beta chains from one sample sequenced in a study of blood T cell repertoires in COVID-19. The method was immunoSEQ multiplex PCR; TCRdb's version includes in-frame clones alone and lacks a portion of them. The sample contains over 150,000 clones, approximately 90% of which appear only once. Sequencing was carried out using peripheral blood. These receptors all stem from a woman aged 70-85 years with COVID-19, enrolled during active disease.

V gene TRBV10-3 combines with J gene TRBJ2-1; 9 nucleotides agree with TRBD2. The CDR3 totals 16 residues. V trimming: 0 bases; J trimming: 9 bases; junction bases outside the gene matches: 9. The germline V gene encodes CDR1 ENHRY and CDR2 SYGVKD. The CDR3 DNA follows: TGTGCCATCAGTGAGTCAATCGGCGGGAGGGCCGGTGAGCAGTTCTTC. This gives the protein CAISESIGGRAGEQFF.

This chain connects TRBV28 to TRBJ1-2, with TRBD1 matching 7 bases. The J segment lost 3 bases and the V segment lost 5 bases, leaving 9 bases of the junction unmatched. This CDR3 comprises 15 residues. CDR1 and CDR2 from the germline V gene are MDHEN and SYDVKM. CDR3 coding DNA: TGTGCCAGCAGTCGAATGACAGGGATACACTATGGCTACACCTTC. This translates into CASSRMTGIHYGYTF.

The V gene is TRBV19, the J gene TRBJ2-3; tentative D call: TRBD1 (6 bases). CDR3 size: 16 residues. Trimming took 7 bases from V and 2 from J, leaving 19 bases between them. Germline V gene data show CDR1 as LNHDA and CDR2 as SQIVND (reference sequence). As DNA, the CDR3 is TGTGCCAGTAATTTGGGGTCCGGGACACCCACAGATACGCAGTATTTT. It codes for CASNLGSGTPTDTQYF.

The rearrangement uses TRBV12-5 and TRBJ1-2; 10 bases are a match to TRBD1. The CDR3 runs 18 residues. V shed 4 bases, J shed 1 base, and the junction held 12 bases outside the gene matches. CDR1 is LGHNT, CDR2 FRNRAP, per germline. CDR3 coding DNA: TGTGCTAGTGGTTCTGACCGGGACAGGGGATTTGGTAACTATGGCTACACCTTC. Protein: CASGSDRDRGFGNYGYTF.

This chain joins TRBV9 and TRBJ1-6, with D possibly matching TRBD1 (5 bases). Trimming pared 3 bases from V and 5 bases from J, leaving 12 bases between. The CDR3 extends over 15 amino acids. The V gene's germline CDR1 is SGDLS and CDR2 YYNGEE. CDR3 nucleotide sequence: TGTGCCAGCAGCGCCACGGGGGTTAATAATTCACCCCTCCACTTT. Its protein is CASSATGVNNSPLHF.

The CDR3, as DNA: TGTGCCAGCACCCCGGACACCGGGGAGCTGTTTTTT. Translating it yields CASTPDTGELFF. The rearrangement joins TRBV2 to TRBJ2-2; D ambiguous. This CDR3 has 12 residues. V lost 7 bases to trimming and J lost 3 bases, with 6 bases between them. Germline V gene sequence: CDR1 SNHLY, CDR2 FYNNEI.

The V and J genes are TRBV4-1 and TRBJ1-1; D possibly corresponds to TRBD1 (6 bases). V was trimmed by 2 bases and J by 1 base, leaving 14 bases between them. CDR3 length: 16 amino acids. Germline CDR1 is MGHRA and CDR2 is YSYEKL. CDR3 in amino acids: CASSQPRGGPNTEAFF. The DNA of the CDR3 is TGCGCCAGCAGCCAACCGCGGGGGGGGCCGAACACTGAAGCTTTCTTT.

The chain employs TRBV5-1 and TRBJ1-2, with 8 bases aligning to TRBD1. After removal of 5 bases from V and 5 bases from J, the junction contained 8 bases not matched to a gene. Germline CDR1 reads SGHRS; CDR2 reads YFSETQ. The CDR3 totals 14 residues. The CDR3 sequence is CASRDQGARYGYTF. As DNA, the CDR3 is TGCGCCAGCAGAGATCAGGGGGCAAGGTATGGCTACACCTTC.

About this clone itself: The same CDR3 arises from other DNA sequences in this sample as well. CDR3 amino acids: CASSQDREKLFF. The CDR3 coding sequence is TGTGCCAGCAGCCAAGATCGTGAAAAACTGTTTTTT. The chain employs TRBV4-2 and TRBJ1-4; D is undetermined. The ends were cut back, 0 bases at V and 7 bases at J, with 3 bases in the middle. The CDR3 extends over 12 amino acids. The germline CDR1 and CDR2 sequences are LGHNA and YNFKEQ.

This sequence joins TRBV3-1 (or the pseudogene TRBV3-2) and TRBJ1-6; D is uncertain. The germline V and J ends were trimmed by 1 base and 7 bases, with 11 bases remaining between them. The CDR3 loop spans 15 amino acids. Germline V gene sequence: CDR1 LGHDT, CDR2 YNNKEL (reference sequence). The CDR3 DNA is TGTGCCAGCAGCCAAGTGGGCTCGGGGAATTCACCCCTCCACTTT. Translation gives CASSQVGSGNSPLHF.

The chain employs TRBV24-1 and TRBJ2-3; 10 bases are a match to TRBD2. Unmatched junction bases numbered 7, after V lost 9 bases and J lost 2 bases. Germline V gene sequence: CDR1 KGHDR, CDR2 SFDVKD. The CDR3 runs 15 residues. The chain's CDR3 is CATAGTSENTDTQYF. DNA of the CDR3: TGTGCCACCGCCGGGACTAGCGAGAACACAGATACGCAGTATTTT.

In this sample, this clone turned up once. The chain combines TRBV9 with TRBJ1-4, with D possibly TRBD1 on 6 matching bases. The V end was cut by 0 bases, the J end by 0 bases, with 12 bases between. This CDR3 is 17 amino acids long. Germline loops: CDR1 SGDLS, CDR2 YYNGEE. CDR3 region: CASSVGTATSTNEKLFF. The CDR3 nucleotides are TGTGCCAGCAGCGTAGGGACAGCTACCTCAACTAATGAAAAACTGTTTTTT. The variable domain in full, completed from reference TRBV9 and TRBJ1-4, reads DSGVTQTPKHLITATGQRVTLRCSPRSGDLSVYWYQQSLDQGLQFLIQYYNGEERAKGNILERFSAQQFPDLHSELNLSSLELGDSALYFCASSVGTATSTNEKLFFGSGTQLSVL.

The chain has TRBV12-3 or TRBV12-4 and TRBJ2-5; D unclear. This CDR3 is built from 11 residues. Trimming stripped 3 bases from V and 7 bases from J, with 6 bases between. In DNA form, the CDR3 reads TGTGCCAGCAGTTTTAGAGGGACCCAGTACTTC. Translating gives CASSFRGTQYF.

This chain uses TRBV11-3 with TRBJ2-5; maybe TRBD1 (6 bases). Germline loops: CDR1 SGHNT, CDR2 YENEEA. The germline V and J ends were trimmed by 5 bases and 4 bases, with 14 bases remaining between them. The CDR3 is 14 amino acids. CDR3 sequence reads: CASSQGTGLETQYF. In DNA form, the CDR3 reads TGTGCCAGCAGCCAGGGTACAGGGTTAGAGACCCAGTACTTC.

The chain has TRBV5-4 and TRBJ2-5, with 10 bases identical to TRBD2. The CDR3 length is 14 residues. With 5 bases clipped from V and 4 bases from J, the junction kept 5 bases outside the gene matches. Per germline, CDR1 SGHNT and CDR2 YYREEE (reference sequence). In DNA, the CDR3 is TGTGCCAGCAGTTCCGGGACTAGCGCAGAGACCCAGTACTTC. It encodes CASSSGTSAETQYF.

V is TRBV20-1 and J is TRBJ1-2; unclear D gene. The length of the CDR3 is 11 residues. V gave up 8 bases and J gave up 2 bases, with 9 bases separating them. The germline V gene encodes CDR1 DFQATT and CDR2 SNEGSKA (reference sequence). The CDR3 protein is CSTGPNYGYTF. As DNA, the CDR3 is TGCAGTACTGGGCCGAACTATGGCTACACCTTC.

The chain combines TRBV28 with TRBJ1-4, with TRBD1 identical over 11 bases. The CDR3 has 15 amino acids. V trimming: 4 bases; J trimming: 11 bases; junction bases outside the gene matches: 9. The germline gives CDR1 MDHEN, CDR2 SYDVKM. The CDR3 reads CASSSAGTGGLKLFF. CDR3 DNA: TGTGCCAGCAGTTCCGCCGGGACAGGGGGTTTGAAACTGTTTTTT. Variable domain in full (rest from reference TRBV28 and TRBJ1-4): DVKVTQSSRYLVKRTGEKVFLECVQDMDHENMFWYRQDPGLGLRLIYFSYDVKMKEKGDIPEGYSVSREKKERFSLILESASTNQTSMYLCASSSAGTGGLKLFFGSGTQLSVL.

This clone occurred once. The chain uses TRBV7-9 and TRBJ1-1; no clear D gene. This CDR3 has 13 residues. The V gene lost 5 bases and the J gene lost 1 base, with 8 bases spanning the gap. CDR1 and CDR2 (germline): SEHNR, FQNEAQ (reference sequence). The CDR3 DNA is TGTGCCAGCAGCCCATTCGGGAACACTGAAGCTTTCTTT. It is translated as CASSPFGNTEAFF. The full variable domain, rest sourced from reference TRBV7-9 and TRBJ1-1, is DTGVSQNPRHKITKRGQNVTFRCDPISEHNRLYWYRQTLGQGPEFLTYFQNEAQLEKSRLLSDRFSAERPKGSFSTLEIQRTEQGDSAMYLCASSPFGNTEAFFGQGTRLTVV.

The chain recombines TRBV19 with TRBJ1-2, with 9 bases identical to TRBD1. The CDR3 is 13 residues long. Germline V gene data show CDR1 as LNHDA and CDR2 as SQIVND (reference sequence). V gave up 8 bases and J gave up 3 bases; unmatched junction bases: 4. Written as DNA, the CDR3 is TGTGCCAGTTCGGGACAGGGTGACTATGGCTACACCTTC. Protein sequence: CASSGQGDYGYTF. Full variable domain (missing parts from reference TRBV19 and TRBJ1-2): DGGITQSPKYLFRKEGQNVTLSCEQNLNHDAMYWYRQDPGQGLRLIYYSQIVNDFQKGDIAEGYSVSREKKESFPLTVTSAQKNPTAFYLCASSGQGDYGYTFGSGTRLTVV.

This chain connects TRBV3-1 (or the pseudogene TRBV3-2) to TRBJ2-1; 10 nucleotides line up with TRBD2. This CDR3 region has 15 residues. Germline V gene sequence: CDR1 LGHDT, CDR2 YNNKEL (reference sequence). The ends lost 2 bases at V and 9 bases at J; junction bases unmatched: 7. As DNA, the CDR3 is TGTGCCAGCAGCCAAAGGGGAGCGGGAGGGGGTGAGCAGTTCTTC. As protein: CASSQRGAGGGEQFF.

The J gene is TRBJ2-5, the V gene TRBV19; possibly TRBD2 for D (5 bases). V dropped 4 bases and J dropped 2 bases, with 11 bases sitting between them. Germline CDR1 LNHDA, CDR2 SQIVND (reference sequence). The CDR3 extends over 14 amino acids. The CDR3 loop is CASSNPGIQETQYF. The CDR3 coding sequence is TGTGCCAGTAGTAACCCCGGGATACAAGAGACCCAGTACTTC.

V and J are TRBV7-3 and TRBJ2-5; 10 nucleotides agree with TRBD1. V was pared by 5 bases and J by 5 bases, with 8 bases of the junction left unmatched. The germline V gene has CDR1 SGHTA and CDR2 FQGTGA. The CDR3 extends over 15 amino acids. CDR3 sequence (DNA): TGTGCCAGCAGCATCAGGACAGGGGGAGGGGAGACCCAGTACTTC. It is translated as CASSIRTGGGETQYF.

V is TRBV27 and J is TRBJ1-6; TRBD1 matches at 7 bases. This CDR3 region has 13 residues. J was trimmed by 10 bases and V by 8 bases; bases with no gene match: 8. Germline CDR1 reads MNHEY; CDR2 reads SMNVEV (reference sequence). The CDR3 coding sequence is TGTGCCAGCCGAAACAGGGGTAACTCACCCCTCCACTTT. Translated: CASRNRGNSPLHF.

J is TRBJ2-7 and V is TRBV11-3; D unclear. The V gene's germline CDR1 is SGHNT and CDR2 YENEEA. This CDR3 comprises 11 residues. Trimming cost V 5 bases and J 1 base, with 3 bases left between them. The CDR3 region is CASSPSYEQYF. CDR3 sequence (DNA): TGTGCCAGCAGCCCGTCCTACGAGCAGTACTTC.